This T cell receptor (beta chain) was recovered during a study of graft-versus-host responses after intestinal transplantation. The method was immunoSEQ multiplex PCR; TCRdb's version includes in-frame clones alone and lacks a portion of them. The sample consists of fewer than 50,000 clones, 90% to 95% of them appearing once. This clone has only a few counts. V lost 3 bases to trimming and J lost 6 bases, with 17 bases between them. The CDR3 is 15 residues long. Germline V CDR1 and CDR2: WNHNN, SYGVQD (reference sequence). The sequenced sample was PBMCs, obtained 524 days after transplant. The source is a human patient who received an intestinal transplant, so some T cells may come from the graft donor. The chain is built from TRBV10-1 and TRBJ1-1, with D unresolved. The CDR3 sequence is CASSDSRALNAEAFF. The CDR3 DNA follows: TGCGCCAGCAGTGATTCAAGGGCCCTTAACGCTGAAGCTTTCTTT.